Listed below are T cell receptor beta chains from one sample, sequenced in a study of blood T cell repertoires in COVID-19. Repertoires were generated with immunoSEQ multiplex PCR, while TCRdb's copy carries only in-frame clones and drops some. The sample records 70,000 to 90,000 clones, roughly 82% being singletons. Sequencing input: peripheral blood. The source of these receptors is a man aged 50 or older with active COVID-19. The CDR3 runs from the conserved cysteine through the conserved F or W. D genes are given only for firm matches. The size of a clone is reported for some rows only, either as once, few or many, or as a class for expanded clones.

D: NA
size: NA
J: TRBJ1-6
V: TRBV30
CDR3: CACESSYNSPLHF
DNA: TGTGCCTGCGAGAGCTCCTATAATTCACCCCTCCACTTT

D: NA
size: once
J: TRBJ1-2
V: TRBV4-3
CDR3: CASSQGLTGGDYGYTF
DNA: TGCGCCAGCAGCCAAGGGTTGACGGGGGGCGACTATGGCTACACCTTC

D: NA
size: NA
J: TRBJ1-1
V: TRBV29-1
CDR3: CSVPTGLGGTEAFF
DNA: TGCAGCGTACCGACGGGCCTAGGGGGCACTGAAGCTTTCTTT

D: NA
size: NA
J: TRBJ1-1
V: TRBV30
CDR3: CAWRLTTLNTEAFF
DNA: TGTGCCTGGCGACTTACTACACTGAACACTGAAGCTTTCTTT

D: NA
size: NA
J: TRBJ1-3
V: TRBV24-1
CDR3: CATSPGGNTIYF
DNA: TGTGCCACCAGCCCGGGGGGGAACACCATATATTTT

D: TRBD1
size: NA
J: TRBJ1-1
V: TRBV12-3/TRBV12-4
CDR3: CASTDRGVTEAFF
DNA: TGTGCCAGCACCGACAGGGGGGTCACTGAAGCTTTCTTT

D: NA
size: NA
J: TRBJ1-1
V: TRBV29-1
CDR3: CSVDTQGIYTFF
DNA: TGCAGCGTTGATACGCAGGGAATATATACTTTCTTT

D: NA
size: NA
J: TRBJ2-7
V: TRBV29-1
CDR3: CSATGQSTYEQYF
DNA: TGCAGCGCAACCGGACAGTCGACCTACGAGCAGTACTTC

D: TRBD1
size: NA
J: TRBJ1-1
V: TRBV4-1
CDR3: CASRPTGGNTEAFF
DNA: TGCGCCAGCAGGCCGACAGGGGGAAACACTGAAGCTTTCTTT

D: TRBD2
size: NA
J: TRBJ2-3
V: TRBV4-3
CDR3: CASSQDIRLAGIRYGTDTQYF
DNA: TGCGCCAGCAGCCAAGATATAAGGCTAGCGGGGATCCGCTACGGCACAGATACGCAGTATTTT

D: NA
size: NA
J: TRBJ2-1
V: TRBV7-2
CDR3: CASSLARERGEQFF
DNA: TGTGCCAGCAGCTTAGCGCGAGAGCGAGGTGAGCAGTTCTTC

D: NA
size: NA
J: TRBJ1-2
V: TRBV30
CDR3: CALSTGEYGYTF
DNA: TGTGCCTTGTCAACGGGGGAGTATGGCTACACCTTC

D: NA
size: NA
J: TRBJ2-1
V: TRBV27
CDR3: CASSLSGTYNEQFF
DNA: TGTGCCAGCAGTTTATCGGGGACATACAATGAGCAGTTCTTC